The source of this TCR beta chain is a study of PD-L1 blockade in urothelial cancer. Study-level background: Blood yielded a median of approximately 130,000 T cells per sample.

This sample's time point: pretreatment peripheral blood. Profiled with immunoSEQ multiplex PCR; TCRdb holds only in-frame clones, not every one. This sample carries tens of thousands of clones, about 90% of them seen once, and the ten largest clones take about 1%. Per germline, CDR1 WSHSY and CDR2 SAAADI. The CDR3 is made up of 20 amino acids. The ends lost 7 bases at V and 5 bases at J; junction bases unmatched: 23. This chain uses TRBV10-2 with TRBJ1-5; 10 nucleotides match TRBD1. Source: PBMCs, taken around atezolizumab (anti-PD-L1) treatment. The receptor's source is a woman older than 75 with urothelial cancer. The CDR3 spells CASTRRRSGTGDFRDQPQHF. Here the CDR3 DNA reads TGCGCCAGCACTCGAAGGCGTTCCGGGACAGGGGATTTCCGGGATCAGCCCCAGCATTTT.